This T cell receptor beta chain was recorded in a study of CD8 T cells in Susac syndrome. The germline CDR1 and CDR2 sequences are SEHNR and FQNEAQ (reference sequence). Between the trimmed V and J ends, which lost 6 bases and 0 bases, there was a span of 12 bases. The CDR3 is 15 residues long. After extraction with the RNeasy kit, roughly 0.5 to 1 ug of the RNA was reverse transcribed using random hexamers. The CDR3 of TCR beta was amplified by immunoSEQ multiplex PCR across 54 Vbeta and 13 Jbeta. TCRdb passed the immunoSEQ multiplex PCR reads through MiXCR, listing each CDR3 protein once. The data contain under 20,000 distinct CDR3 sequences, 85% to 95% of them seen just once; the ten biggest clones take up about 0.24%. The study sequenced TCR beta in blood CD8+ and CD4+ T cells. Negative isolation yielded CD4+ and CD8+ T cells, and FACS enriched TEMRA cells.

Sample: CD8+ T cells from PBMCs. The rearrangement links TRBV7-9 to TRBJ2-1; D is possibly TRBD1 (6 bases). The clonotype comes from a human donor in good health. CDR3 region: CASSLGASSYNEQFF. CDR3 DNA sequence: TGTGCCAGCAGTCTGGGGGCAAGCTCCTACAATGAGCAGTTCTTC.